Listed here are 19 T cell receptor beta chains from one sample, sequenced in a study of cytomegalovirus exposure and HLA in healthy donors. PCR used 60 Vbeta primers and 13 Jbeta primers. Using immunoSEQ multiplex PCR, the repertoire was profiled, and TCRdb retains in-frame clones only, with some absent. The table includes approximately 110,000 clones, under 85% detected once. Material: PBMCs. These receptor sequences come from a man in his forties or fifties in good health and CMV-seronegative.

The rearrangement uses TRBV9 and TRBJ2-3, with 9 bases aligning to TRBD2. Unmatched junction bases numbered 9, after V lost 0 bases and J lost 4 bases. Germline V lookup: CDR1 SGDLS, CDR2 YYNGEE. This CDR3 has 17 amino acids. CDR3 coding DNA: TGTGCCAGCAGCGTAGTTGGGGTAGCGGGAGTTCCAGATACGCAGTATTTT. Its translation: CASSVVGVAGVPDTQYF.

The chain links TRBV5-1 to TRBJ2-2; TRBD1 matches 8 bases. V lost 4 bases and J lost 6; bases outside the gene matches: 5. Per the germline V gene, CDR1 is SGHRS and CDR2 is YFSETQ. The CDR3 spans 14 residues. Here the CDR3 DNA reads TGCGCCAGCAGCCCGGACAGGGAAGCCGGGGAGCTGTTTTTT. Translating gives CASSPDREAGELFF.

The V gene is TRBV5-5, the J gene TRBJ1-4; D possibly corresponds to TRBD1 (5 bases). Germline V gene sequence: CDR1 SGHKS, CDR2 YYEKEE (reference sequence). The CDR3 is 15 residues long. The germline V and J ends were trimmed by 0 bases and 10 bases, with 16 bases remaining between them. As DNA, the CDR3 is TGTGCCAGCAGCTTGGCCGGGGGAAGAGAACGAAAACTGTTTTTT. Translation: CASSLAGGRERKLFF.

On this clone itself: The sample contains more than one DNA sequence encoding this CDR3. This chain joins TRBV4-1 and TRBJ2-7, with D possibly being TRBD1 (5 bases). The germline V gene has CDR1 MGHRA and CDR2 YSYEKL. This CDR3 has 13 amino acids. Trimming removed 3 bases at V and 3 bases at J, with 9 bases between. DNA of the CDR3: TGCGCCAGCAGCCACACGCAGGGCTACGAGCAGTACTTC. It encodes CASSHTQGYEQYF.

V is TRBV4-2 and J is TRBJ2-7; D is perhaps TRBD2 (5 bases). CDR1 is LGHNA, CDR2 YNFKEQ, per germline. CDR3 size: 15 residues. V was pared by 0 bases and J by 2 bases, with 11 bases between. CDR3 DNA: TGTGCCAGCAGCCAAGATAGTGGACTCGCCTACGAGCAGTACTTC. Translation: CASSQDSGLAYEQYF.

The chain couples TRBV29-1 to TRBJ1-1; 10 nucleotides line up with TRBD1. This CDR3 spans 10 amino acids. The V and J ends lost 6 bases and 13 bases, in that order; junction bases with no gene match: 5. Germline V gene sequence: CDR1 SQVTM, CDR2 ANQGSEA. The CDR3 DNA sequence: TGCAGCGTCGGGACAGGGGTTGTTTTCTTT. This gives the protein CSVGTGVVFF.

This clone has more than one count but fewer than ten. The rearrangement uses TRBV7-2 and TRBJ2-7; 9 positions agree with TRBD2. The CDR3 spans 15 residues. CDR1 is SGHTA, CDR2 FQGNSA, per germline. Trimming at V came to 1 base and at J to 6 bases, leaving 7 bases not matched to a gene. This CDR3 reads CASSLERGLASEQYF. For the CDR3, the DNA is TGTGCCAGCAGCTTAGAGCGGGGACTAGCCTCCGAGCAGTACTTC.

This chain links TRBV4-1 with TRBJ2-1; 10 nucleotides match TRBD2. J was trimmed by 8 bases and V by 3 bases; bases with no gene match: 7. The CDR3 contains 15 residues. Germline-derived CDR1 and CDR2 are MGHRA and YSYEKL. The CDR3 protein is CASSQASGSYDEQFF. Written as DNA, the CDR3 is TGCGCCAGCAGCCAGGCTAGCGGGAGTTATGATGAGCAGTTCTTC.

The chain carries TRBV4-3 and TRBJ1-1; perhaps TRBD1 as D (5 bases). Between the trimmed V and J ends, which lost 0 bases and 0 bases, there was a span of 14 bases. The CDR3 has 17 amino acids. The germline gives CDR1 LGHNA, CDR2 YSLEER. DNA of the CDR3: TGCGCCAGCAGCCAAGATAGGCGGGGGAAAATGAACACTGAAGCTTTCTTT. It yields the protein CASSQDRRGKMNTEAFF.

The chain uses TRBV9 and TRBJ2-7; 11 bases align to TRBD1. With V trimmed by 4 bases and J by 2 bases, 8 bases remained unmatched. The CDR3 contains 16 residues. The V gene's germline CDR1 is SGDLS and CDR2 YYNGEE. CDR3 nucleotides: TGTGCCAGCAGCCCCCAAAAGGGACAGGGGGCCTACGAGCAGTACTTC. This gives the protein CASSPQKGQGAYEQYF. Complete variable domain (other parts from reference TRBV9 and TRBJ2-7): DSGVTQTPKHLITATGQRVTLRCSPRSGDLSVYWYQQSLDQGLQFLIQYYNGEERAKGNILERFSAQQFPDLHSELNLSSLELGDSALYFCASSPQKGQGAYEQYFGPGTRLTVT.

This clone was found once. The V call is TRBV6-6, the J call TRBJ1-2; 9 positions match TRBD1. The CDR3 has 15 residues. CDR1 and CDR2 from the germline V gene are MNHNY and SVGAGI (reference sequence). Unmatched junction bases numbered 8, after V lost 7 bases and J lost 2 bases. CDR3 nucleotide sequence: TGTGCCAGCACCCTTGGACAGGGGACAAACTATGGCTACACCTTC. It encodes CASTLGQGTNYGYTF.

This clone has a single count. The V and J genes are TRBV4-3 and TRBJ2-3; 9 nucleotides align to TRBD1. The CDR3 has 16 residues. Germline values: CDR1 LGHNA, CDR2 YSLEER. V dropped 0 bases and J dropped 3; count of bases not matched to a gene: 4. CDR3 in DNA: TGCGCCAGCAGCCAAGATCCGGGACAGGGAACAGATACGCAGTATTTT. Protein: CASSQDPGQGTDTQYF.

This chain connects TRBV18 to TRBJ1-3; 7 bases are a match to TRBD1. J lost 0 bases, V lost 5 bases, and 7 bases had no gene match. The CDR3 has 16 amino acids. In germline, CDR1 is KGHSH, CDR2 LQKENI. The DNA for the CDR3 is TGTGCCAGCTCAGAAATAGGGACAGCCTCTGGAAACACCATATATTTT. Translation gives CASSEIGTASGNTIYF.

V gene TRBV4-2 combines with J gene TRBJ1-1, with D perhaps matching TRBD1 (5 bases). The CDR3 spans 14 residues. Germline loops: CDR1 LGHNA, CDR2 YNFKEQ. Trimming took 1 base from V and 1 from J, leaving 7 bases between them. As DNA, the CDR3 is TGTGCCAGCAGCCAAGTTCAGGGGAACACTGAAGCTTTCTTT. Its translation is CASSQVQGNTEAFF.

The chain uses TRBV14 and TRBJ1-4; TRBD1 matches at 8 bases. Germline trimming cut 3 bases from V and 3 bases from J; bases unmatched to any gene: 3. The CDR3 is made up of 15 amino acids. CDR1 SGHDN and CDR2 FVKESK come from the germline V gene. CDR3 protein: CASSHGQGPNEKLFF. Here the CDR3 DNA reads TGTGCCAGCAGCCACGGACAGGGACCTAATGAAAAACTGTTTTTT. Together with reference TRBV14 and TRBJ1-4, the CDR3 gives the full variable domain: EAGVTQFPSHSVIEKGQTVTLRCDPISGHDNLYWYRRVMGKEIKFLLHFVKESKQDESGMPNNRFLAERTGGTYSTLKVQPAELEDSGVYFCASSHGQGPNEKLFFGSGTQLSVL.

This sequence joins TRBV5-1 and TRBJ2-5, with a tentative D call TRBD2 (6 bases). Germline values: CDR1 SGHRS, CDR2 YFSETQ. The CDR3 loop spans 14 amino acids. Trimming left V 0 bases short and J 3 bases short, with 9 bases between. The DNA for the CDR3 is TGCGCCAGCAGCTTGGTGCGGGGAAAAGAGACCCAGTACTTC. Translating gives CASSLVRGKETQYF. Full variable domain (remainder filled in from reference TRBV5-1 and TRBJ2-5): KAGVTQTPRYLIKTRGQQVTLSCSPISGHRSVSWYQQTPGQGLQFLFEYFSETQRNKGNFPGRFSGRQFSNSRSEMNVSTLELGDSALYLCASSLVRGKETQYFGPGTRLLVL.

The chain is built from TRBV19 and TRBJ1-2; 8 nucleotides match TRBD1. This CDR3 is built from 17 residues. The germline V gene has CDR1 LNHDA and CDR2 SQIVND (reference sequence). Trimming took 2 bases from V and 7 from J; bases not matched to a gene: 15. The CDR3 reads CASSIFPRGQGLFGYTF. As DNA, the CDR3 is TGTGCCAGTAGTATATTTCCCCGCGGACAGGGTCTTTTTGGCTACACCTTC.

The V call is TRBV6-1, the J call TRBJ2-4, with a possible D match to TRBD2 (6 bases). CDR3 length: 13 residues. The germline V gene encodes CDR1 MNHNS and CDR2 SASEGT. V lost 4 bases, J lost 8 bases, and 12 bases lay in between. Here the CDR3 reads CASSGGVRDIQYF. The DNA of the CDR3 is TGTGCCAGCAGTGGGGGGGTAAGGGACATTCAGTACTTC.

The sample holds one count of this clone. The chain couples TRBV27 to TRBJ2-7, with D possibly TRBD2 on 6 matching bases. V was trimmed by 3 bases and J by 4 bases, leaving 10 bases between them. The V gene's germline CDR1 is MNHEY and CDR2 SMNVEV (reference sequence). This CDR3 has 13 amino acids. The CDR3 coding sequence is TGTGCCAGCAGTTTCACCCGGGAGTACGAGCAGTACTTC. It translates to CASSFTREYEQYF.